This T cell receptor (beta chain) was captured in a study of T-cell reconstitution after alpha-beta-depleted transplantation in children. A word on this clonotype: The antigen remains undetermined.

Germline V CDR1 and CDR2: SGHAT, FQNNGV. CDR3 length equals 14 residues. Deletions cut 0 bases from V and 4 bases from J, with 6 bases between. Study results and caveats: Several patients had high TCRbeta diversity at day 60; it came from surviving recipient T cells and thymic progenitors.

Preparation of the TCRbeta library involved a method that used unique molecular identifiers. One entry per CDR3 protein, called by TCRdb with MiXCR from the PCR reads. Here the sample spans some 600,000 distinct CDR3 sequences, 10% to 15% being singletons. The rearrangement uses TRBV11-2 and TRBJ2-2, with D unresolved. The receptor was derived from a male patient younger than 18 who had a stem cell transplant for acute myeloid leukemia, so the T cells may come from the graft donor. The sequencing here drew on PBMCs, mostly from graft donor cells, taken 360 days after TCRalphabeta/CD19-depleted stem cell transplant. CDR3 in DNA: TGTGCCAGCAGCTTAGAAAGCCTCACCGGGGAGCTGTTTTTT. This translates into CASSLESLTGELFF.